The 26 T cell receptor beta chains reported below all come from one sample, sequenced in a study of cytomegalovirus exposure and HLA in healthy donors. PCR was performed using 60 Vbeta and 13 Jbeta primers. Profiling relied on immunoSEQ multiplex PCR, and the TCRdb table lists in-frame clones only, not all of them. This table lists about 200,000 clones. The sample taken for sequencing was PBMCs. Every receptor here comes from a girl aged 2 to 9 in good health and CMV-seropositive.

The J gene is TRBJ1-5, the V gene TRBV9; perhaps TRBD1 as D (5 bases). The V end was cut by 5 bases, the J end by 0 bases, with 9 bases between. Germline-derived CDR1 and CDR2 are SGDLS and YYNGEE. CDR3 length: 14 amino acids. CDR3 nucleotide sequence: TGTGCCAGCAGTGGTACAGGTAGCAATCAGCCCCAGCATTTT. This codes for CASSGTGSNQPQHF.

The rearrangement uses TRBV19 and TRBJ2-7; 8 bases map to TRBD1. The V gene end was trimmed by 5 bases and the J gene end by 3 bases; junction bases not matched to a gene: 9. The CDR3 extends over 15 amino acids. The germline V gene encodes CDR1 LNHDA and CDR2 SQIVND (reference sequence). The CDR3 here is CASSPAGQANYEQYF. The CDR3 nucleotides read TGTGCCAGTAGTCCGGCGGGACAGGCGAACTACGAGCAGTACTTC.

The chain combines TRBV7-3 with TRBJ2-7, with D possibly TRBD2 on 6 matching bases. This CDR3 has 14 residues. Germline loops: CDR1 SGHTA, CDR2 FQGTGA. V gave up 5 bases and J gave up 2 bases, with 13 bases separating them. Here the CDR3 DNA reads TGTGCCAGCAGCCTCGGAGGGTACGCCTACGAGCAGTACTTC. It yields the protein CASSLGGYAYEQYF.

DNA of the CDR3: TGCAGCGTTGGGAGCGGGACGCCTTACAATGAGCAGTTCTTC. As protein: CSVGSGTPYNEQFF. The chain is built from TRBV29-1 and TRBJ2-1, with 7 bases fitting TRBD2. The junction had 7 bases not matched to a gene; V was cut back by 4 bases and J by 4 bases. Germline V gene lookup returns CDR1 SQVTM and CDR2 ANQGSEA. The CDR3 length is 14 residues.

Worth noting for this clone: The sample carries other DNA sequences with the same CDR3. The chain has TRBV7-2 and TRBJ2-3; D gene unclear. The CDR3 consists of 15 residues. Germline CDR1 is SGHTA and CDR2 is FQGNSA. V lost 1 base, J lost 3 bases, and 11 bases lay in between. CDR3 nucleotides: TGTGCCAGCAGCTTAGATGCCGGCGGTACAGATACGCAGTATTTT. Its protein is CASSLDAGGTDTQYF.

The chain is built from TRBV13 and TRBJ1-3; unclear D gene. V was clipped by 4 bases and J by 9 bases, with 10 bases between them. The V gene's germline CDR1 is PRHDT and CDR2 FYEKMQ (reference sequence). The CDR3 has 12 amino acids. CDR3 sequence reads: CASSSAGGTIYF. The CDR3 region has the DNA TGTGCCAGCAGCTCCGCCGGTGGCACCATATATTTT.

The chain recombines TRBV29-1 with TRBJ2-1; 9 bases are shared with TRBD2. Germline trimming cut 6 bases from V and 3 bases from J; bases unmatched to any gene: 9. CDR3 size: 15 residues. Germline V gives CDR1 SQVTM, CDR2 ANQGSEA. The CDR3 DNA reads as TGCAGCGTGACCACCGGGACTAGCAGCTACAATGAGCAGTTCTTC. It is translated as CSVTTGTSSYNEQFF.

This sequence joins TRBV14 and TRBJ2-2, with 7 nucleotides matching TRBD1. J lost 4 bases, V lost 4 bases, and 6 bases had no gene match. In germline, CDR1 is SGHDN, CDR2 FVKESK. CDR3 length: 15 amino acids. The CDR3 spells CASSRGQPSTGELFF. The CDR3 DNA sequence: TGTGCCAGCAGCCGGGGACAGCCCTCCACCGGGGAGCTGTTTTTT.

The chain links TRBV11-2 to TRBJ2-7; D unresolved. Per germline, CDR1 SGHAT and CDR2 FQNNGV. CDR3 size: 14 residues. Deletions cut 3 bases from V and 1 base from J, with 10 bases between. This CDR3 reads CASSLSLRSYEQYF. In DNA form, the CDR3 reads TGTGCCAGCAGCTTGAGCCTCCGGTCCTACGAGCAGTACTTC.

The chain joins TRBV9 to TRBJ2-1; D possibly corresponds to TRBD2 (5 bases). The CDR3 covers 16 residues. The germline V gene has CDR1 SGDLS and CDR2 YYNGEE. Trimming cost V 2 bases and J 8 bases, with 20 bases left between them. CDR3 nucleotides: TGTGCCAGCAGCGTGGGTTCAGAGCCCAGCGGAGATGAGCAGTTCTTC. It is translated as CASSVGSEPSGDEQFF. Full variable domain (missing parts from reference TRBV9 and TRBJ2-1): DSGVTQTPKHLITATGQRVTLRCSPRSGDLSVYWYQQSLDQGLQFLIQYYNGEERAKGNILERFSAQQFPDLHSELNLSSLELGDSALYFCASSVGSEPSGDEQFFGPGTRLTVL.

The chain joins TRBV27 to TRBJ2-5; maybe TRBD1 (5 bases). This CDR3 spans 14 amino acids. Germline V gives CDR1 MNHEY, CDR2 SMNVEV (reference sequence). V shed 8 bases and J shed 5 bases, with 18 bases lying between them. CDR3 bases: TGTGCCAGCCAAGCAGTAGGGGTGGGTGAGACCCAGTACTTC. Protein sequence: CASQAVGVGETQYF.

This chain connects TRBV6-5 to TRBJ2-5; the match to TRBD1 covers 7 bases. TRBJ2-7 explains the end of the DNA better; the J call may be wrong. In germline, CDR1 is MNHEY, CDR2 SVGAGI. This CDR3 contains 13 residues. CDR3 in amino acids: CASSYDRAHEQYF. The CDR3, as DNA: TGTGCCAGCAGTTACGACAGGGCCCACGAGCAGTACTTC.

The chain is built from TRBV28 and TRBJ2-1, with D perhaps TRBD1 (5 bases). V was cut by 5 bases and J by 2 bases, with 19 bases left in between. In germline, CDR1 is MDHEN, CDR2 SYDVKM. The CDR3 runs to 17 residues. Written as DNA, the CDR3 is TGTGCCAGCAGTCCCCTTTCACAGGCGACGACCTACAATGAGCAGTTCTTC. Translated: CASSPLSQATTYNEQFF.

This rearrangement joins TRBV2 to TRBJ2-7; D unclear. Germline V CDR1 and CDR2: SNHLY, FYNNEI. V lost 6 bases and J lost 4, with 4 bases in between. This CDR3 spans 10 amino acids. CDR3 in DNA: TGTGCCAGCAGCGTATACGAGCAGTACTTC. As protein: CASSVYEQYF.

The rearrangement joins TRBV5-1 to TRBJ2-2; possible D gene TRBD2, 5 bases. CDR1 SGHRS and CDR2 YFSETQ come from the germline V gene. The CDR3 is 16 amino acids. Trimming cost V 1 base and J 3 bases, with 13 bases left between them. The CDR3 region has the DNA TGCGCCAGCAGCTTGTGGCGGGCCGGGGACACCGGGGAGCTGTTTTTT. Translating gives CASSLWRAGDTGELFF. Filled out from reference TRBV5-1 and TRBJ2-2, the complete variable domain reads KAGVTQTPRYLIKTRGQQVTLSCSPISGHRSVSWYQQTPGQGLQFLFEYFSETQRNKGNFPGRFSGRQFSNSRSEMNVSTLELGDSALYLCASSLWRAGDTGELFFGEGSRLTVL.

V usage is TRBV27 and J usage is TRBJ1-1; D might be TRBD1 (5 bases). CDR1 MNHEY and CDR2 SMNVEV come from the germline V gene (reference sequence). The ends were cut back, 2 bases at V and 1 base at J, with 8 bases in the middle. CDR3 length: 14 amino acids. In DNA form, the CDR3 reads TGTGCCAGCAGTTTAACCCAGGGGAACACTGAAGCTTTCTTT. This sequence encodes CASSLTQGNTEAFF.

The rearrangement joins TRBV9 to TRBJ2-2, with D possibly being TRBD1 (6 bases). CDR3 length: 16 amino acids. With 4 bases removed from V and 0 bases from J, the gap between germline ends came to 13 bases. Per germline, CDR1 SGDLS and CDR2 YYNGEE. CDR3 DNA sequence: TGTGCCAGCAGCATCCGACAGGCGACGAACACCGGGGAGCTGTTTTTT. It is translated as CASSIRQATNTGELFF.

V usage is TRBV7-2 and J usage is TRBJ1-1; D is perhaps TRBD1 (6 bases). Germline values: CDR1 SGHTA, CDR2 FQGNSA. Trimming cost V 5 bases and J 6 bases, with 13 bases left between them. CDR3 length: 13 residues. The CDR3 DNA is TGTGCCAGCAGCCAGTGGACAGTTCCTGAAGCTTTCTTT. Translation gives CASSQWTVPEAFF.

The rearrangement links TRBV27 to TRBJ1-6; 7 nucleotides agree with TRBD1. The CDR3 consists of 14 residues. The junction had 1 base not matched to a gene; V was cut back by 3 bases and J by 5 bases. Germline assignment: CDR1 MNHEY and CDR2 SMNVEV (reference sequence). The DNA of the CDR3 is TGTGCCAGCAGTTTGGGGACAGATAATTCACCCCTCCACTTT. Its protein is CASSLGTDNSPLHF.

V and J are TRBV4-1 and TRBJ2-7; 8 nucleotides agree with TRBD2. Germline CDR1 is MGHRA and CDR2 is YSYEKL. The CDR3 runs to 17 residues. Germline trimming cut 2 bases from V and 6 bases from J; bases unmatched to any gene: 15. The chain's CDR3 is CASSQYSSGTSLGEQYF. Written as DNA, the CDR3 is TGCGCCAGCAGCCAATATTCGAGCGGGACTAGTCTAGGCGAGCAGTACTTC.

The rearrangement joins TRBV30 to TRBJ1-2; no clear D gene. The CDR3 is made up of 12 amino acids. CDR1 and CDR2 from the germline V gene are GTSNPN and SVGIG (reference sequence). Trimming cost V 3 bases and J 4 bases, with 9 bases left between them. CDR3 bases: TGTGCCTGGAGAACTTTCGGCTATGGCTACACCTTC. Residues: CAWRTFGYGYTF.

V gene TRBV5-6 combines with J gene TRBJ2-1; perhaps TRBD2 as D (6 bases). Germline CDR1 is SGHDT and CDR2 is YYEEEE. Trimming took off 4 bases at V and 0 bases at J, with 14 bases between the two ends. This CDR3 comprises 16 residues. CDR3 sequence reads: CASSTRRGSSYNEQFF. The CDR3 nucleotides read TGTGCCAGCAGCACGAGGCGGGGCAGCTCCTACAATGAGCAGTTCTTC.

The rearrangement links TRBV19 to TRBJ2-2, with D possibly being TRBD2 (6 bases). Germline assignment: CDR1 LNHDA and CDR2 SQIVND (reference sequence). The V gene lost 7 bases and the J gene lost 1 base, with 16 bases spanning the gap. The CDR3 consists of 16 residues. CDR3 nucleotides: TGTGCCAGTAAGACGGGCGGGAAGCTGAACACCGGGGAGCTGTTTTTT. Its protein product is CASKTGGKLNTGELFF.

The J gene is TRBJ1-2, the V gene TRBV6-1; D is possibly TRBD1 (6 bases). CDR1 is MNHNS and CDR2 is SASEGT in the germline V gene. The V end lost 4 bases, the J end lost 2 bases, and 20 bases lay between the germline ends. The CDR3 is made up of 17 amino acids. This CDR3 reads CASSGTTGGATNYGYTF. The CDR3 nucleotides are TGTGCCAGCAGTGGGACAACTGGGGGGGCTACGAACTATGGCTACACCTTC.

This chain joins TRBV5-8 and TRBJ2-5, with D unresolved. V was cut by 0 bases and J by 5 bases, with 2 bases left in between. The CDR3 covers 11 residues. CDR1 and CDR2 from the germline V gene are SGHTS and YDEGEE. CDR3: CASSLAETQYF. DNA for the CDR3: TGTGCCAGCAGCTTGGCTGAGACCCAGTACTTC. Complete variable domain (other parts from reference TRBV5-8 and TRBJ2-5): EAGVTQSPTHLIKTRGQQATLRCSPISGHTSVYWYQQALGLGLQFLLWYDEGEERNRGNFPPRFSGRQFPNYSSELNVNALELEDSALYLCASSLAETQYFGPGTRLLVL.

The J gene is TRBJ2-7, the V gene TRBV7-9, with 7 nucleotides matching TRBD2. The germline CDR1 and CDR2 sequences are SEHNR and FQNEAQ (reference sequence). CDR3 length: 15 residues. The junction had 11 bases not matched to a gene; V was cut back by 5 bases and J by 4 bases. The CDR3 nucleotides are TGTGCCAGCAGCGCTACAACGGGAGGCGCTTACGAGCAGTACTTC. Amino acid sequence: CASSATTGGAYEQYF.